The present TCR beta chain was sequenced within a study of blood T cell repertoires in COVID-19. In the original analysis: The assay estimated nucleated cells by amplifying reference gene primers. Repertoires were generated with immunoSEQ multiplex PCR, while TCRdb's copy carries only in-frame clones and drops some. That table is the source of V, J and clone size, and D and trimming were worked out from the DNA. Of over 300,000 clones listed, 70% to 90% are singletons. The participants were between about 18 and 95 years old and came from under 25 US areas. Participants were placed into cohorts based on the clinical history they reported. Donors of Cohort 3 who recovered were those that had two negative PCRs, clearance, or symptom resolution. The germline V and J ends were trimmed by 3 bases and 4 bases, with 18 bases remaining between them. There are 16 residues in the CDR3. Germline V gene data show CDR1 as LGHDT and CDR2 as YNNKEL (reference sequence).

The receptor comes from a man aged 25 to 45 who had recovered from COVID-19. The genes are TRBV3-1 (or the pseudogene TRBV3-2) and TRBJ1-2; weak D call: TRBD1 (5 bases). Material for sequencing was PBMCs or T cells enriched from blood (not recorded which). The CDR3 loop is CASSQGRGEFFYGYTF. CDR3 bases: TGTGCCAGCAGCCAGGGCCGGGGGGAATTTTTCTATGGCTACACCTTC.